The clone carrying this T cell receptor beta chain was found a few times. Its antigen is not identified. Described time point: persistent/refractory GD, antithyroid drugs over 5 years with positive TRAb. PBMCs provided the RNA from which the TCR library was made. The authors drew patients from an endocrinology department in Xi'an, China. The data belong to a study of regulatory T cells in long-lasting Graves disease. Findings of the study overall: Samples came from peripheral blood alone, without thyroid tissue.

In building TCR beta libraries, iRepertoire HTBI primers were used together with Arm-PCR of CDR3 regions. TCRdb analysed the multiplex PCR reads with MiXCR anew, one entry per CDR3 protein. The sample includes 650,000 to 700,000 distinct CDR3 sequences, about 30% of them seen just once. This CDR3 is built from 15 residues. Germline CDR1 LNHNV, CDR2 YYDKDF (reference sequence). Trimming left V 11 bases short and J 0 bases short, with 16 bases between. The sequence came from a female donor with Graves disease. The specimen comprised peripheral blood mononuclear cells (PBMCs), sampled when the disease was refractory, from a patient treated with antithyroid drugs. This sequence joins TRBV15 and TRBJ1-4, with D tentatively TRBD1 (6 bases). The CDR3 DNA reads TGTGCCGCGATGGACAGCGCCGCAACTAATGAAAAACTGTTTTTT. Translated, it gives CAAMDSAATNEKLFF.